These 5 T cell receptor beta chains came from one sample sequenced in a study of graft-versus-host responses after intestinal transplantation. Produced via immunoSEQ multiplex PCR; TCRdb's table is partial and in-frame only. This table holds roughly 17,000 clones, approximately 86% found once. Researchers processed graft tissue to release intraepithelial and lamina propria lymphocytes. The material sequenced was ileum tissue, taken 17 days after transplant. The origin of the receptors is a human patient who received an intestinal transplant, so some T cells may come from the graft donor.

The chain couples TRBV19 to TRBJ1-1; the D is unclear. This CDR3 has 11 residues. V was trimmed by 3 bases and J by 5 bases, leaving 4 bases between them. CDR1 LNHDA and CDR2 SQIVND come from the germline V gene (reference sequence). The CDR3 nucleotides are TGTGCCAGTAGTATTGGGACTGAAGCTTTCTTT. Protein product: CASSIGTEAFF. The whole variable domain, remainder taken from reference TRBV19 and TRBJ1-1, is DGGITQSPKYLFRKEGQNVTLSCEQNLNHDAMYWYRQDPGQGLRLIYYSQIVNDFQKGDIAEGYSVSREKKESFPLTVTSAQKNPTAFYLCASSIGTEAFFGQGTRLTVV.

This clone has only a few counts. CDR3 protein: CASTSVWTGGTGELFF. CDR3 coding DNA: TGCGCCAGCACGTCCGTCTGGACAGGGGGCACCGGGGAGCTGTTTTTT. This chain links TRBV4-1 with TRBJ2-2; 10 nucleotides match TRBD1. V lost 7 bases and J lost 4; bases outside the gene matches: 9. The V gene's germline CDR1 is MGHRA and CDR2 YSYEKL. The CDR3 is 16 amino acids.

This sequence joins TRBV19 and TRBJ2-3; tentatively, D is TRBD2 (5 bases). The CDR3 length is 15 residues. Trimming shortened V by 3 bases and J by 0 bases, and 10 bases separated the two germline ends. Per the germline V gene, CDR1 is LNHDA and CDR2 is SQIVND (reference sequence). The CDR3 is CASSILASSTDTQYF. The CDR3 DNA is TGTGCCAGTAGTATTCTAGCATCTAGCACAGATACGCAGTATTTT.

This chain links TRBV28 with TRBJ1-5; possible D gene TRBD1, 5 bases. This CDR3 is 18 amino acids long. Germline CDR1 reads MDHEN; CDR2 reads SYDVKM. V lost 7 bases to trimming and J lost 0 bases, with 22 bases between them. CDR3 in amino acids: CASTWTKFRYYSNQPQHF. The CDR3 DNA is TGTGCCAGCACTTGGACAAAATTCCGATACTATAGCAATCAGCCCCAGCATTTT.

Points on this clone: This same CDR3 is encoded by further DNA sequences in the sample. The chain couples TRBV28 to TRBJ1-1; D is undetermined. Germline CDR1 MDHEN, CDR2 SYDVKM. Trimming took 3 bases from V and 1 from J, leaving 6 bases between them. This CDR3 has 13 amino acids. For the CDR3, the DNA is TGTGCCAGCAGTTTGAGGGAGAACACTGAAGCTTTCTTT. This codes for CASSLRENTEAFF.